Following are 21 T cell receptor beta chains from one sample sequenced in a study of glioma-infiltrating T cells. Amplification of TCR alpha and beta CDR3 regions from RNA used iRepertoire nested multiplex PCR. TCRdb reprocessed the multiplex PCR reads with MiXCR, giving one entry per CDR3 protein. The sample gives 300,000 to 450,000 distinct CDR3 sequences, less than 50% of which show up once; approximately 12% is in the top ten. The specimen sequenced was glioma tissue, nonneoplastic brain tissue, or PBMCs (not recorded which). The receptors here all came from a human donor with low-grade glioma or glioblastoma, undergoing nonglioma brain surgery, or in good health (not recorded which).

A remark on this clonotype: Relative to the germline gene, one junction end is altered; a read error may explain this. The chain links TRBV27 to TRBJ2-7, with TRBD1 matching 7 bases. CDR1 and CDR2 from the germline V gene are MNHEY and SMNVEV (reference sequence). The CDR3 sequence is 17 residues long. CDR3 sequence reads: CVSSSSTMTGRALGQYF. The DNA of the CDR3 is TGTGTCAGCAGTTCTTCTACCATGACAGGGCGCGCCCTAGGGCAGTACTTC.

For this clonotype: A read error may account for a junction end that differs from germline. This chain uses TRBV6-6 with TRBJ2-1, with D possibly being TRBD1 (6 bases). The CDR3 has 14 amino acids. CDR1 and CDR2 (germline): MNHNY, SVGAGI (reference sequence). The CDR3 bases are TGTGCCAGCAGTTCCCGACGCCAGGGGAACGAGCAGCTCTTC. Its protein product is CASSSRRQGNEQLF.

The rearrangement uses TRBV28 and TRBJ2-7; the match to TRBD1 covers 7 bases. V lost 4 bases, J lost 6 bases, and 6 bases stayed unmatched. In germline, CDR1 is MDHEN, CDR2 SYDVKM. CDR3 length: 13 residues. CDR3 nucleotide sequence: TGTGCCAGCAGTTCAGGGGCAGGGGGCGAGCAGTACTTC. Protein product: CASSSGAGGEQYF.

This clonotype was seen many times. This chain uses TRBV27 with TRBJ2-7; 10 nucleotides match TRBD2. The CDR3 has 19 residues. The germline V gene encodes CDR1 MNHEY and CDR2 SMNVEV (reference sequence). The trim removed 5 bases at V and 4 bases at J, leaving 20 bases unmatched. The DNA for the CDR3 is TGTGCCAGCAGTCCGGGTCTAGCGGGAGTTGGATACGGAGAGTACGAGCAGTACTTC. Its protein is CASSPGLAGVGYGEYEQYF.

This clonotype was counted between two and nine times. V gene TRBV20-1 combines with J gene TRBJ1-2, with D possibly TRBD1 on 6 matching bases. This CDR3 contains 11 residues. The germline V gene has CDR1 DFQATT and CDR2 SNEGSKA (reference sequence). The V gene lost 5 bases and the J gene lost 6 bases, with 10 bases spanning the gap. The CDR3 DNA is TGCAGTGCTGAGACAGGACATGGCTACACCTTC. Its protein product is CSAETGHGYTF.

The rearrangement joins TRBV7-9 to TRBJ2-3; the match to TRBD1 covers 8 bases. V was clipped by 3 bases and J by 4 bases; unmatched bases: 6. Germline V gives CDR1 SEHNR, CDR2 FQNEAQ (reference sequence). CDR3 length equals 15 residues. This chain's CDR3 is CASSLQGQGADTQYF. The CDR3 DNA is TGTGCCAGCAGCTTGCAAGGACAGGGTGCAGATACGCAGTATTTT.

This clonotype appeared many times. This chain links TRBV3-1 with TRBJ1-2; D not resolved. Germline V CDR1 and CDR2: LGHDT, YNNKEL (reference sequence). V dropped 3 bases and J dropped 7 bases, with 9 bases sitting between them. CDR3 size: 12 residues. The CDR3 DNA reads as TGTGCCAGCAGCCATGGGAATAGTGGCTACACCTTC. Protein product: CASSHGNSGYTF.

This clonotype has just one count. V usage is TRBV6-2 or TRBV6-3 and J usage is TRBJ2-7; 7 positions agree with TRBD1. This CDR3 comprises 15 residues. Unmatched junction bases numbered 14, after V lost 6 bases and J lost 6 bases. Looked up from germline, CDR1 is MNHEY and CDR2 is SVGEGT. The CDR3 spells CASSRPQGESGEQYF. The CDR3 nucleotides are TGTGCCAGCAGCCGGCCGCAGGGGGAGAGTGGCGAGCAGTACTTC.

This clonotype was seen just once. V gene TRBV7-2 combines with J gene TRBJ2-1; 8 bases line up with TRBD1. The CDR3 sequence is 13 residues long. The junction had 11 bases not matched to a gene; V was cut back by 8 bases and J by 11 bases. Germline lookup yields CDR1 SGHTA and CDR2 FQGNSA. CDR3 in amino acids: CASWARGRVKQFF. CDR3 in DNA: TGTGCCAGCTGGGCCAGGGGGCGGGTGAAGCAGTTCTTC.

The chain carries TRBV20-1 and TRBJ2-1; TRBD2 agrees at 7 bases. This CDR3 is 16 amino acids long. V dropped 1 base and J dropped 4; count of bases not matched to a gene: 10. The V gene's germline CDR1 is DFQATT and CDR2 SNEGSKA (reference sequence). The CDR3 sequence is CSARVYEAGIYNEQFF. The CDR3 nucleotides are TGCAGTGCTAGAGTATATGAAGCGGGAATTTACAATGAGCAGTTCTTC.

With respect to this clonotype: An end of the junction does not agree with germline; a read error may underlie this. The chain links TRBV6-1 to TRBJ1-2; TRBD1 aligns across 9 bases. CDR1 MNHNS and CDR2 SASEGT come from the germline V gene. The CDR3 contains 15 residues. The CDR3 region has the DNA TGTGCCAGCAGGACATCTGGACAGGGGCACTATGGCTACGCCTTC. It codes for CASRTSGQGHYGYAF.

The chain combines TRBV12-5 with TRBJ2-1; 8 bases match TRBD1. Trimming at V came to 6 bases and at J to 10 bases, leaving 8 bases not matched to a gene. CDR1 is LGHNT, CDR2 FRNRAP, per germline. This CDR3 has 13 amino acids. CDR3 amino acids: CASGQGQGNEQFF. For the CDR3, the DNA is TGTGCTAGTGGCCAAGGACAGGGCAACGAGCAGTTCTTC.

This clonotype was seen a handful of times. The chain recombines TRBV18 with TRBJ2-3; 13 bases are a match to TRBD2. The CDR3 extends over 16 amino acids. The trim removed 6 bases at V and 0 bases at J, leaving 3 bases unmatched. Germline V gene lookup returns CDR1 KGHSH and CDR2 LQKENI. The CDR3 bases are TGTGCCAGCTCTCTGACTAGCGGGAGGAGCACAGATACGCAGTATTTT. It translates to CASSLTSGRSTDTQYF.

There are a few counts of this clonotype. J is TRBJ1-4 and V is TRBV7-9, with D uncertain. V was cut by 2 bases and J by 5 bases, with 3 bases left in between. In germline, CDR1 is SEHNR, CDR2 FQNEAQ (reference sequence). The CDR3 has 12 residues. The CDR3: CASSLPNEKLFF. In nucleotides, the CDR3 is TGTGCCAGCAGCTTACCCAATGAAAAACTGTTTTTT. Full variable domain (missing parts from reference TRBV7-9 and TRBJ1-4): DTGVSQNPRHKITKRGQNVTFRCDPISEHNRLYWYRQTLGQGPEFLTYFQNEAQLEKSRLLSDRFSAERPKGSFSTLEIQRTEQGDSAMYLCASSLPNEKLFFGSGTQLSVL.

The chain recombines TRBV27 with TRBJ1-2; D gene ambiguous. In germline, CDR1 is MNHEY, CDR2 SMNVEV (reference sequence). Trimming stripped 5 bases from V and 4 bases from J, with 14 bases between. The CDR3 runs to 14 residues. The CDR3 DNA sequence: TGTGCCAGCAGTGGGTCGCGGGGAACCTATGGCTACACCTTC. Residues: CASSGSRGTYGYTF.

With respect to this clonotype: With a much larger clone just one base away, this may be a read error. The genes are TRBV27 and TRBJ2-1, with D possibly TRBD2 on 5 matching bases. The CDR3 sequence is 15 residues long. The germline V gene encodes CDR1 MNHEY and CDR2 SMNVEV (reference sequence). The CDR3 DNA sequence: TGTGCCAGCAGTGTTAGCGTAAGCTCCTACAGTGAGCAGTTCTTC. This codes for CASSVSVSSYSEQFF.

The chain employs TRBV5-1 and TRBJ1-4, with 7 nucleotides matching TRBD1. Germline V gives CDR1 SGHRS, CDR2 YFSETQ. Germline trimming cut 1 base from V and 3 bases from J; bases unmatched to any gene: 6. CDR3 length: 16 amino acids. CDR3 sequence: CASSLFPGTANEKLFF. The CDR3 coding sequence is TGCGCCAGCAGCTTGTTTCCCGGGACAGCTAATGAAAAACTGTTTTTT.

The chain carries TRBV7-2 and TRBJ2-3, with D unclear. V was clipped by 1 base and J by 0 bases, with 17 bases between them. This CDR3 region has 18 residues. Germline V gives CDR1 SGHTA, CDR2 FQGNSA. DNA for the CDR3: TGTGCCAGCAGCTTAGGGTCCGGACCCTTGGGGAGCACAGATACGCAGTATTTT. It codes for CASSLGSGPLGSTDTQYF.

The gene calls are TRBV18 and TRBJ1-5; D call uncertain. The CDR3 loop spans 13 amino acids. Looked up from germline, CDR1 is KGHSH and CDR2 is LQKENI. Trimming removed 6 bases from V and 2 bases from J, with 8 bases in between. As DNA, the CDR3 is TGTGCCAGCTCCCCCAGTGGCAATCAGCCCCAGCATTTT. It codes for CASSPSGNQPQHF.

The V and J genes are TRBV2 and TRBJ2-7; tentatively, D is TRBD2 (6 bases). The CDR3 spans 14 residues. Germline CDR1 is SNHLY and CDR2 is FYNNEI. V was shortened by 6 bases and J by 2 bases, with 14 bases between the two germline ends. CDR3 amino acids: CASRSEGSTYEQYF. CDR3 nucleotide sequence: TGTGCCAGCAGGTCGGAGGGGTCCACCTACGAGCAGTACTTC.

This clonotype was seen a handful of times. V and J are TRBV20-1 and TRBJ1-3, with D uncertain. The germline V gene has CDR1 DFQATT and CDR2 SNEGSKA (reference sequence). V gave up 2 bases and J gave up 0 bases, with 11 bases separating them. The length of the CDR3 is 15 residues. The CDR3 reads CSARTARGSGNTIYF. The CDR3, as DNA: TGCAGTGCTAGAACGGCCCGGGGCTCTGGAAACACCATATATTTT.